Listed below are T cell receptor beta chains from one sample, sequenced in a study of post-analysis software for immune sequencing data. Each CDR3 protein gets one entry after TCRdb re-called the PCR reads with MiXCR. The table shows 380,000 or so distinct CDR3 sequences, with about a third occurring only once. The sequenced sample was blood. Every receptor here comes from a girl aged 5 to 17 with multiple sclerosis. Each CDR3 is given with its conserved first and last residue. D genes are given only for firm matches. Clone size is not always given. Where it is, it says once, few, many or a class for expanded clones.

V,J,size,D,DNA,CDR3
TRBV7-2,TRBJ2-7,few,TRBD2,TGTGCCAGCAGCTTTCTGGCGGGGGGACTCTACGAGCAGTACTTC,CASSFLAGGLYEQYF
TRBV6-1,TRBJ2-1,-,-,TGTGCCAGCAGTGGCGAGGGGGGGATCACCTACAATGAGCAGTTCTTC,CASSGEGGITYNEQFF
TRBV27,TRBJ2-1,-,TRBD2,TGTGCCAGCAGTGGATGGGCTAGCGGGGGGGTGCAGTTCTTC,CASSGWASGGVQFF
TRBV4-2,TRBJ2-1,-,-,TGTGCCAGCAAGAACGAGAAGAGCTCCTACAATGAGCAGTTCTTC,CASKNEKSSYNEQFF
TRBV2,TRBJ1-2,-,TRBD1,TGTGCCAGCGGAACTACAGGGGTGCAGTATGGCTACACCTTC,CASGTTGVQYGYTF
TRBV6-2/TRBV6-3,TRBJ2-1,-,-,TGTGCCAGCAGTTACCCAGGGCTCTCGGGCAATGAGCAGTTCTTC,CASSYPGLSGNEQFF
TRBV5-1,TRBJ1-6,-,-,TGCGCCAGCAGCTTGACGGTTCCATCGGGAGGTTCACCCCTCCACTTT,CASSLTVPSGGSPLHF
TRBV7-2,TRBJ2-5,-,TRBD2,TGTGCCAGCAGCTTAGCGTCGACTAGCGGGCAAGAGACCCAGTACTTC,CASSLASTSGQETQYF
TRBV6-1,TRBJ2-1,few,TRBD1,TGTGCCAGCAGTTCAGGGGGCAGCGACTGGAATGAGCAGTTCTTC,CASSSGGSDWNEQFF
TRBV6-5,TRBJ2-1,-,TRBD2,TGTGCCAGCAGCTACCTCCTTGGGGTACGCGGGGGGGCGGATGAGCAGTTCTTC,CASSYLLGVRGGADEQFF
TRBV5-1,TRBJ2-1,few,-,TGCGCCAGCAGCTTGGTCAGGAAATCGGAGCAGTTCTTC,CASSLVRKSEQFF
TRBV15,TRBJ2-1,-,-,TGTGCCACCAGCGGAGGGGGGGGAATGAACAATGAGCAGTTCTTC,CATSGGGGMNNEQFF
TRBV4-1,TRBJ2-1,-,-,TGCGCCAGCAGCCAAGAAGGGGGGCGGAGCTCCTACAATGAGCAGTTCTTC,CASSQEGGRSSYNEQFF
TRBV5-1,TRBJ1-1,once,TRBD1,TGCGCCAGCAGCTACGACCCCAGGGGGCTGTCAGCTTTCTTT,CASSYDPRGLSAFF
TRBV5-1,TRBJ1-1,-,-,TGCGCCAGCAGCCCGCTGGGGGCTACTGAAGCTTTCTTT,CASSPLGATEAFF
TRBV6-2/TRBV6-3,TRBJ1-2,-,-,TGTGCCAGCAGTTACTGGGCCGGGGACTATGGCTACACCTTC,CASSYWAGDYGYTF
TRBV6-1,TRBJ1-2,once,TRBD1,TGTGCCAGCGGACAGGAACCCCCAGGAGCGTATGGCTACACCTTC,CASGQEPPGAYGYTF
TRBV6-6,TRBJ1-2,few,-,TGTGCCAGCAGTCCGATGATCCGGGGCAAAACGCATGGCTACACCTTC,CASSPMIRGKTHGYTF
TRBV3-1,TRBJ2-1,once,TRBD2,TGTGCCAGCAGATCTAGCGGGGGTGAGAATGAGCAGTTCTTC,CASRSSGGENEQFF
TRBV6-1,TRBJ1-1,-,-,TGTGCCAGCAGTGAAGTCACAGTGTACACTGAAGCTTTCTTT,CASSEVTVYTEAFF
TRBV7-9,TRBJ1-2,once,-,TGTGCCAGCAGCCCTGGGTCTGGTGGCTACACCTTC,CASSPGSGGYTF
TRBV6-1,TRBJ2-7,-,-,TGTGCCAGCATTCCCCCACTAGCTTCCCACGAGCAGTACTTC,CASIPPLASHEQYF
TRBV14,TRBJ1-2,-,TRBD1,TGTGCCAGCAGCCCTAGGACAGGGGTGGGTGATGGCTACACCTTC,CASSPRTGVGDGYTF
TRBV7-2,TRBJ2-1,-,TRBD2,TGTGCCAGCAGCTCTGGGGGACTAGCGGGGTTCAACGAGCCGTTCTTC,CASSSGGLAGFNEPFF
TRBV7-8,TRBJ2-5,-,-,TGTGCCAGCAGCTCATACCCTCGGGACCCCCTTGGGGAGACCCAGTACTTC,CASSSYPRDPLGETQYF
TRBV29-1,TRBJ1-1,-,TRBD1,TGCAGCGTTAAGGGACAGGGGGTGAATACTGAAGCTTTCTTT,CSVKGQGVNTEAFF
TRBV27,TRBJ2-6,few,-,TGTGCCAGCATTGCCCGTCCCGGGGCGCAATGGTCTGGGGCCAACGTCCTGACTTTC,CASIARPGAQWSGANVLTF
TRBV10-3,TRBJ1-2,many,-,TGTGCCATCACCTCATGGGGGAACTATGGCTACACCTTC,CAITSWGNYGYTF
TRBV7-2,TRBJ2-1,-,-,TGTGCCAGCAGCTTAGTACGGGGTGAGCAGTTCTTC,CASSLVRGEQFF
TRBV6-1,TRBJ1-6,-,TRBD1,TGTGCCAGCAGTAACCGGGACAGGGGGCTTAATTCACCCCTCCACTTT,CASSNRDRGLNSPLHF
TRBV3-1,TRBJ2-1,-,-,TGTGCCAGCAGTCGTCCCCTCGGCGGAAGCTCCTACAATGAGCAGTTCTTC,CASSRPLGGSSYNEQFF
TRBV7-6,TRBJ1-5,once,-,TGTGCCAGCAGCTTATTCAGGGACGGTCAGCCCCAGCATTTT,CASSLFRDGQPQHF
TRBV29-1,TRBJ2-5,many,-,TGCAGCGTTGAACAGGGTGTAGAAGAGACCCAGTACTTC,CSVEQGVEETQYF
TRBV7-9,TRBJ2-2,-,TRBD2,TGTGCCAGCAGCCCCCTGCGGGGGGCGGTGACCGGGGAGCTGTTTTTT,CASSPLRGAVTGELFF
TRBV11-2,TRBJ2-2,few,-,TGTGCCAGCAGCCTGGGGCGGAAGAGGGCCGGGGAGCTGTTTTTT,CASSLGRKRAGELFF
TRBV7-9,TRBJ2-4,-,-,TGTGCCAGCAGCTTGGCCGGGTGGAAAAACATTCAGTACTTC,CASSLAGWKNIQYF
TRBV7-9,TRBJ2-2,-,TRBD2,TGTGCCAGCAGCTTCGACTCCCGAACTAGCGCTTCGCGGAACACCGGGGAGCTGTTTTTT,CASSFDSRTSASRNTGELFF